The rows below give T cell receptor beta chains drawn from one sample of a study of blood T cells in healthy people across ages. TCRdb redid the calling of the 5' RACE reads with MiXCR, one entry per CDR3 protein. Altogether approximately 700,000 distinct CDR3 sequences are present, less than 40% being singletons, with the ten largest covering just over 15%. Material: blood. All receptors come from an elderly woman in good health. Both conserved end residues are part of each CDR3. The order of the fields is CDR3 protein, CDR3 DNA, clone size, V gene, J gene, D gene. D genes are given only for firm matches. Not every row has a clone size; where given, it reads once, few, many or a size class.

CASSEAGQGAGEQYF	TGTGCCAGCAGTGAAGCCGGGCAGGGGGCAGGAGAGCAGTACTTC	.	TRBV2	TRBJ2-7	TRBD1
CASLGTGDYEQYF	TGTGCCAGTTTGGGGACAGGGGATTACGAGCAGTACTTC	.	TRBV28	TRBJ2-7	TRBD1
CASSGTGGGYTF	TGTGCCAGCAGCGGGACAGGGGGAGGCTACACCTTC	.	TRBV2	TRBJ1-2	TRBD1
CASSPNLNTQYF	TGTGCCAGCAGTCCCAACTTGAATACGCAGTATTTT	many	TRBV6-5	TRBJ2-3	.
CSASRARGAKNIQYF	TGCAGTGCTAGTCGGGCCAGGGGGGCCAAAAACATTCAGTACTTC	.	TRBV20-1	TRBJ2-4	TRBD1
CASSFGIRTGELFF	TGTGCCAGCAGTTTCGGGATCCGGACCGGGGAGCTGTTTTTT	once	TRBV12-3/TRBV12-4	TRBJ2-2	.
CAGSLARGSYEQYF	TGTGCCGGCAGCTTAGCGAGGGGAAGCTACGAGCAGTACTTC	.	TRBV7-8	TRBJ2-7	.
CAGSASGQGDYTF	TGTGCCGGCAGTGCATCCGGACAGGGGGACTACACCTTC	.	TRBV2	TRBJ1-2	TRBD1
CATGVYEQYF	TGTGCTACAGGGGTCTACGAGCAGTACTTC	many	TRBV28	TRBJ2-7	TRBD1
CASSTSGVSYNEQFF	TGTGCCAGCAGCACTAGCGGGGTTTCCTACAATGAGCAGTTCTTC	many	TRBV28	TRBJ2-1	TRBD2
CASKGVYGYTF	TGTGCCTCAAAAGGGGTCTATGGCTACACCTTC	.	TRBV19	TRBJ1-2	.
CASRVAGLLYNEQFF	TGTGCCAGCAGGGTCGCGGGCTTGCTCTACAATGAGCAGTTCTTC	many	TRBV7-2	TRBJ2-1	.
CASSPGFNYGYTF	TGCGCCAGCAGCCCCGGGTTTAACTATGGCTACACCTTC	many	TRBV5-1	TRBJ1-2	.
CASSLPGGADTQYF	TGTGCCAGCAGTTTGCCGGGGGGGGCAGATACGCAGTATTTT	many	TRBV28	TRBJ2-3	TRBD2
CASSPGTGAPNYGYTF	TGCGCCAGCAGCCCAGGGACAGGGGCCCCAAACTATGGCTACACCTTC	.	TRBV5-1	TRBJ1-2	TRBD1
CTSSIAQRDRQYF	TGTACCAGCAGTATAGCTCAGAGGGATAGGCAGTATTTT	.	TRBV6-2/TRBV6-3	TRBJ2-3	.
CASSLWDRAHEQYF	TGTGCCAGCAGCCTCTGGGACAGGGCTCACGAGCAGTACTTC	many	TRBV9	TRBJ2-7	TRBD1
CASSRDSRGGPEQFF	TGTGCCAGCAGCCGAGATTCACGGGGGGGCCCTGAGCAGTTCTTC	many	TRBV3-1	TRBJ2-1	TRBD2
CSAAPGGVADTQYF	TGCAGTGCTGCCCCCGGCGGGGTCGCAGATACGCAGTATTTT	many	TRBV20-1	TRBJ2-3	.
CASSWGSSWETQYF	TGTGCCAGCAGTTGGGGCTCGTCATGGGAGACCCAGTACTTC	.	TRBV28	TRBJ2-5	.
CSAEETGGYGYTF	TGCAGTGCTGAAGAGACAGGGGGTTACGGCTACACCTTC	many	TRBV20-1	TRBJ1-2	TRBD1
CASSLLRGGSYNEQFF	TGTGCCAGCAGCTTACTTCGGGGGGGCTCCTACAATGAGCAGTTCTTC	.	TRBV7-8	TRBJ2-1	TRBD2